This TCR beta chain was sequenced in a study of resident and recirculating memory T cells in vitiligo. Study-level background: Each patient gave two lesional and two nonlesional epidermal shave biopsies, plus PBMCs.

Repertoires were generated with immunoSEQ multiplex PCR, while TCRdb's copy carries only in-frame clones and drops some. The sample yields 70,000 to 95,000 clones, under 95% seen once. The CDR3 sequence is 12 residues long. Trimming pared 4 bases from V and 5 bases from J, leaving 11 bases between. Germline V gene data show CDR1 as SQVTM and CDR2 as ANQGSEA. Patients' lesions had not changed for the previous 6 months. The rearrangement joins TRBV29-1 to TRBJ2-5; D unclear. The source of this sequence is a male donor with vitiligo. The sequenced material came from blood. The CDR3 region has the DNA TGCAGCGTTGTTCGAGGTCCGGAGACCCAGTACTTC. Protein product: CSVVRGPETQYF.